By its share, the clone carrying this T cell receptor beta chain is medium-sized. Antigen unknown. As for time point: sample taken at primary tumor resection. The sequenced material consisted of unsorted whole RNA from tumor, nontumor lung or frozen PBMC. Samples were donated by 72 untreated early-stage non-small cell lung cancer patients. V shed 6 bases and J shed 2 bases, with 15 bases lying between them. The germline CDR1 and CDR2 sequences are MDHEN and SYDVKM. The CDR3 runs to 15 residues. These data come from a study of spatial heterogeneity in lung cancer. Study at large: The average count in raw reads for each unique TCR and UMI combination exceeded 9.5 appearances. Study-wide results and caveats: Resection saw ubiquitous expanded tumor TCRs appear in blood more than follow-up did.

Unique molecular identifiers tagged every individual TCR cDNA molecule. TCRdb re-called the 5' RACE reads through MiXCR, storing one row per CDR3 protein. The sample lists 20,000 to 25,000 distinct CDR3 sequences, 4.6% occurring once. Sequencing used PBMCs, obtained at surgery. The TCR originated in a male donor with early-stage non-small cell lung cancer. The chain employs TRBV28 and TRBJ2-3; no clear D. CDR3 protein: CASRPLRATTDTQYF. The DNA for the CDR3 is TGTGCCAGCAGACCTCTCCGAGCGACCACAGATACGCAGTATTTT.